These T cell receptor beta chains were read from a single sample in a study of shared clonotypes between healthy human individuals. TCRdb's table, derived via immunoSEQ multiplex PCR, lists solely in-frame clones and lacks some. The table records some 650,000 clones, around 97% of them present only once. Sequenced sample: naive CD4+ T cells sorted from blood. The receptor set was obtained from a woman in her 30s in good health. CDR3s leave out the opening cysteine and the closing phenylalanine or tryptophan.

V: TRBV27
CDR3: ASGPQGANTEAF

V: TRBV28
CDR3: ATAASHYEQY

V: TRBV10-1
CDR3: ASSQRQVGELF

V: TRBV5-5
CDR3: ASSLAGVSDYGYT

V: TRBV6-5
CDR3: ASSYSGLIGEPQH

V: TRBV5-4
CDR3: ASSPDGHHGYT

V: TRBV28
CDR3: ASSENRVNQPQH

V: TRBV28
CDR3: ASSLRQLNTGELF

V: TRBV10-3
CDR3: AALGREADTQY

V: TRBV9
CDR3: ASSAAGWPNEQY

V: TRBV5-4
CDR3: ASSGRPNTGELF

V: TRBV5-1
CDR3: ASSPGDSETYGYT

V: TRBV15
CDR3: ATSPRGQGASGANVLT

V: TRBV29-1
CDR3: SVVRVPGEQY

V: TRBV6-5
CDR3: ASSPSSTGNTIY

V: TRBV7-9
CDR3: ASREGTGQNTGELF

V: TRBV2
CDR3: ASKERETYEQY

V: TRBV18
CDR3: ASSPLPSGANVLT

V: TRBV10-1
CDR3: ASSTRTGDYEQY

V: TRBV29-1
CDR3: SVTERERGETQY

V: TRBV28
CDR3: ASRQGYYSNQPQH

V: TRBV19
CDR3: ATRDSNSPLH

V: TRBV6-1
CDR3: ASSVDPGQGVGGYT

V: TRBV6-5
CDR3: ASSSDGEAF

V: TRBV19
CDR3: ATRSGPGNEKLF

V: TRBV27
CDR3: ASSFGTREKLF

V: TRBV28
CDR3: ASSTRQGNNEQF

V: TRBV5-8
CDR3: ASREGQPIYNQPQH

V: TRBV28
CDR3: ASRFTGTRTEAF

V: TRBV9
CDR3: ASSVGLRDRGPSGYT

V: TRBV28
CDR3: ASYPAAATNYGYT

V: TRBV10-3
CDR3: AISEPARLAGGNEQF

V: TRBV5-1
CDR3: ASSLEGETEAF